Below are 27 T cell receptor beta chains sequenced from a single sample in a study of T-cell reconstitution after alpha-beta-depleted transplantation in children (TCRdb year 2016). Preparation of the library involved PCR. The data were produced on an Illumina HiSeq 2500. Molecular barcoding was employed in the preparation of TCR libraries, with unique molecular identifiers being used to normalize TCRbeta repertoire quantification. The public reads were run again by TCRdb, first through fastp at Q25 and then through MiXCR, and only productive beta chains were kept. Rows matching on CDR3 protein sequence are summarized as one entry with the most common DNA and genes. The sample profile shows about 540,000 distinct CDR3 sequences; around 19% of them were found once. In total, the top ten clones hold 3% to 3.5% of the sample. The sequencing here drew on PBMCs from the stem cell graft donor, taken from the stem cell graft. The receptors come from a human donor who donated a stem cell graft to a child with acute lymphoblastic leukemia.

The chain couples TRBV19 to TRBJ2-7; TRBD2 agrees at 12 bases. CDR1 is LNHDA and CDR2 is SQIVND in the germline V gene (reference sequence). CDR3 length: 14 residues. V lost 1 base and J lost 6; bases outside the gene matches: 1. DNA for the CDR3: TGTGCCAGTAGTATAGGACTAGCGGGAGTCGAGCAGTACTTC. Translating gives CASSIGLAGVEQYF.

This rearrangement joins TRBV14 to TRBJ2-6; 7 positions match TRBD1. The CDR3 runs to 15 residues. The trim removed 4 bases at V and 4 bases at J, leaving 4 bases unmatched. CDR1 SGHDN and CDR2 FVKESK come from the germline V gene. CDR3 amino acids: CASSRQGAGANVLTF. The DNA for the CDR3 is TGTGCCAGCAGCCGACAGGGTGCGGGGGCCAACGTCCTGACTTTC. The full variable domain, completed using reference TRBV14 and TRBJ2-6, is EAGVTQFPSHSVIEKGQTVTLRCDPISGHDNLYWYRRVMGKEIKFLLHFVKESKQDESGMPNNRFLAERTGGTYSTLKVQPAELEDSGVYFCASSRQGAGANVLTFGAGSRLTVL.

This clonotype was recorded a few times. The J gene is TRBJ2-5, the V gene TRBV18, with unresolved D. The germline V gene has CDR1 KGHSH and CDR2 LQKENI. Trimming cost V 3 bases and J 7 bases, with 9 bases left between them. CDR3 size: 12 residues. In DNA, the CDR3 is TGTGCCAGCTCACCGGCTGGGCGGACCCAGTACTTC. Encoded protein: CASSPAGRTQYF.

This clonotype was detected only a few times. The genes are TRBV29-1 and TRBJ2-7; D call uncertain. The CDR3 covers 12 residues. Germline CDR1 SQVTM, CDR2 ANQGSEA. V was clipped by 4 bases and J by 0 bases, with 7 bases between them. CDR3 coding DNA: TGCAGCGTTGTCACCTTCTCCTACGAGCAGTACTTC. Its translation: CSVVTFSYEQYF.

The V and J genes are TRBV6-2 or TRBV6-3 and TRBJ2-2, with 10 bases fitting TRBD2. CDR1 is MNHEY, CDR2 SVGEGT, per germline. With 7 bases clipped from V and 4 bases from J, the junction kept 6 bases outside the gene matches. The CDR3 totals 15 residues. CDR3 sequence: CASTRLAGRTGELFF. The CDR3 nucleotides are TGTGCCAGCACCCGACTAGCGGGCCGCACCGGGGAGCTGTTTTTT.

This clonotype was picked up a small number of times. The CDR3: CASSVEGRGATNEKLFF. DNA for the CDR3: TGTGCCAGCAGCGTAGAGGGCAGGGGGGCGACTAATGAAAAACTGTTTTTT. The chain links TRBV9 to TRBJ1-4; 7 bases line up with TRBD1. J gave up 2 bases and V 0 bases, and 7 bases lay outside the gene matches. The CDR3 consists of 17 residues. Germline V gene data show CDR1 as SGDLS and CDR2 as YYNGEE.

The sample holds a few counts of this clonotype. V gene TRBV7-9 combines with J gene TRBJ2-1; D gene unclear. Trimming removed 3 bases at V and 8 bases at J, with 17 bases between. This CDR3 spans 15 amino acids. Germline lookup yields CDR1 SEHNR and CDR2 FQNEAQ (reference sequence). CDR3 sequence (DNA): TGTGCCAGCAGCTTCCCCTCGGTAGTCGCGGATGAGCAGTTCTTC. It translates to CASSFPSVVADEQFF.

The rearrangement uses TRBV18 and TRBJ1-2; D uncertain. V was shortened by 5 bases and J by 1 base, with 14 bases between the two germline ends. This CDR3 has 15 residues. Germline V gene data show CDR1 as KGHSH and CDR2 as LQKENI. The CDR3 loop is CASSDKIRDNYGYTF. CDR3 sequence (DNA): TGTGCCAGCTCAGATAAAATACGCGATAACTATGGCTACACCTTC.

The chain joins TRBV2 to TRBJ2-1, with TRBD2 matching over 7 bases. The V gene end was trimmed by 10 bases and the J gene end by 8 bases; junction bases not matched to a gene: 14. The V gene's germline CDR1 is SNHLY and CDR2 FYNNEI. The CDR3 length is 14 residues. CDR3 loop: CAKSSGEGLDEQFF. The DNA for the CDR3 is TGTGCCAAAAGCAGTGGGGAGGGGTTGGATGAGCAGTTCTTC.

The chain has TRBV9 and TRBJ2-1; a weak D match, TRBD2 (5 bases). The CDR3 has 12 residues. The germline V and J ends were trimmed by 3 bases and 8 bases, with 9 bases remaining between them. Looked up from germline, CDR1 is SGDLS and CDR2 is YYNGEE. DNA of the CDR3: TGTGCCAGCAGCGAGGACTCCGATGAGCAGTTCTTC. Translating gives CASSEDSDEQFF. The full variable domain, in which reference TRBV9 and TRBJ2-1 provide the parts outside the CDR3, is DSGVTQTPKHLITATGQRVTLRCSPRSGDLSVYWYQQSLDQGLQFLIQYYNGEERAKGNILERFSAQQFPDLHSELNLSSLELGDSALYFCASSEDSDEQFFGPGTRLTVL.

In nucleotides, the CDR3 is TGTGCCAGCAGCTTGGCGGGTAGAGTATCGGGAGGGTATAGCAATCAGCCCCAGCATTTT. This sequence encodes CASSLAGRVSGGYSNQPQHF. The chain uses TRBV5-4 and TRBJ1-5; no firm D call. With 0 bases removed from V and 0 bases from J, the gap between germline ends came to 22 bases. Germline loops: CDR1 SGHNT, CDR2 YYREEE (reference sequence). The CDR3 runs to 20 residues.

The chain combines TRBV12-3 or TRBV12-4 with TRBJ2-7; 15 nucleotides agree with TRBD2. J lost 5 bases, V lost 4 bases, and 9 bases had no gene match. The CDR3 is 17 residues long. CDR3 loop: CASSSGTSGRFKDEQYF. DNA for the CDR3: TGTGCCAGCAGTTCCGGGACTAGCGGGAGGTTTAAGGACGAGCAGTACTTC.

The chain recombines TRBV5-4 with TRBJ1-5, with D hard to call. The V gene lost 0 bases and the J gene lost 0 bases, with 22 bases spanning the gap. CDR1 is SGHNT and CDR2 is YYREEE in the germline V gene (reference sequence). This CDR3 spans 20 amino acids. CDR3 residues: CASSLVRFLGPAYSNQPQHF. The CDR3 DNA is TGTGCCAGCAGCTTGGTCAGGTTTCTCGGGCCAGCGTATAGCAATCAGCCCCAGCATTTT.

There are a few counts of this clonotype. The V call is TRBV4-1, the J call TRBJ1-5; D uncertain. The length of the CDR3 is 13 residues. CDR1 is MGHRA, CDR2 YSYEKL, per germline. The V end lost 0 bases, the J end lost 9 bases, and 9 bases lay between the germline ends. The CDR3 DNA is TGCGCCAGCAGCCAAGAAGGGATCACGCCCCAGCATTTT. Translation gives CASSQEGITPQHF.

The chain couples TRBV6-5 to TRBJ2-1, with D perhaps being TRBD1 or TRBD2 (5 bases each). Germline CDR1 and CDR2: MNHEY and SVGAGI. The CDR3 has 13 residues. V shed 2 bases and J shed 9 bases, with 11 bases lying between them. CDR3 in DNA: TGTGCCAGCAGTTACCCCAAGGGGAGTGAGCAGTTCTTC. Its translation is CASSYPKGSEQFF.

This clonotype showed up just a few times. V is TRBV5-1 and J is TRBJ2-7; 8 bases agree with TRBD2. This CDR3 comprises 15 residues. Germline loops: CDR1 SGHRS, CDR2 YFSETQ. With V trimmed by 3 bases and J by 3 bases, 8 bases remained unmatched. CDR3: CASSWFSGTFYEQYF. CDR3 nucleotides: TGCGCCAGCAGCTGGTTTAGCGGGACCTTCTACGAGCAGTACTTC. Based on the CDR3 plus reference TRBV5-1 and TRBJ2-7, the full variable domain is KAGVTQTPRYLIKTRGQQVTLSCSPISGHRSVSWYQQTPGQGLQFLFEYFSETQRNKGNFPGRFSGRQFSNSRSEMNVSTLELGDSALYLCASSWFSGTFYEQYFGPGTRLTVT.

The sample holds a few counts of this clonotype. The chain carries TRBV15 and TRBJ1-4; weak D call: TRBD1 (5 bases). V lost 5 bases and J lost 5, with 12 bases in between. The CDR3 is 14 amino acids. Germline loops: CDR1 LNHNV, CDR2 YYDKDF (reference sequence). The CDR3 region has the DNA TGTGCCACCAGCGGGAGTTGGGGGAATGAAAAACTGTTTTTT. It encodes CATSGSWGNEKLFF.

This clonotype was counted between two and nine times. This chain uses TRBV27 with TRBJ1-6; D unclear. Germline V gene lookup returns CDR1 MNHEY and CDR2 SMNVEV (reference sequence). This CDR3 has 12 residues. Trimming took 3 bases from V and 7 from J, leaving 4 bases between them. This CDR3 reads CASSFMNSPLHF. For the CDR3, the DNA is TGTGCCAGCAGTTTTATGAATTCACCCCTCCACTTT.

This clonotype was observed a few times. The chain is built from TRBV6-5 and TRBJ1-2; TRBD1 agrees at 9 bases. Per the germline V gene, CDR1 is MNHEY and CDR2 is SVGAGI. Trimming removed 1 base from V and 4 bases from J; junction bases left unmatched: 4. The CDR3 sequence is 15 residues long. The DNA of the CDR3 is TGTGCCAGCAGTTACTTACAGGGGGCCTCCTATGGCTACACCTTC. It specifies CASSYLQGASYGYTF.

The V and J genes are TRBV15 and TRBJ1-5; D is uncertain. Germline CDR1 is LNHNV and CDR2 is YYDKDF (reference sequence). The CDR3 length is 13 residues. Trimming stripped 6 bases from V and 2 bases from J, with 8 bases between. The CDR3: CATSSRGNQPQHF. As DNA, the CDR3 is TGTGCCACCAGTTCCAGAGGCAATCAGCCCCAGCATTTT.

This chain connects TRBV4-2 to TRBJ1-2, with TRBD1 matching over 9 bases. This CDR3 contains 16 residues. CDR1 is LGHNA and CDR2 is YNFKEQ in the germline V gene. Trimming at V came to 0 bases and at J to 8 bases, leaving 10 bases not matched to a gene. This chain's CDR3 is CASSQDPLDRGLGYTF. CDR3 nucleotides: TGTGCCAGCAGCCAAGATCCCCTCGACAGGGGGTTAGGCTACACCTTC.

A few counts support this clonotype. The V and J genes are TRBV6-1 and TRBJ1-2; possibly TRBD1 for D (6 bases). V dropped 5 bases and J dropped 4 bases, with 14 bases sitting between them. There are 14 residues in the CDR3. Germline V gives CDR1 MNHNS, CDR2 SASEGT. Here the CDR3 reads CASSLDGGPYGYTF. The DNA of the CDR3 is TGTGCCAGCAGTCTGGACGGGGGGCCCTATGGCTACACCTTC.

The V gene is TRBV11-2, the J gene TRBJ2-2; 8 bases are a match to TRBD1. Germline V gives CDR1 SGHAT, CDR2 FQNNGV. The CDR3 totals 15 residues. Germline trimming cut 5 bases from V and 8 bases from J; bases unmatched to any gene: 10. The CDR3 reads CASSPLDRARGELFF. The CDR3 DNA reads TGTGCCAGCAGCCCACTGGACAGGGCCAGGGGGGAGCTGTTTTTT.

This clonotype was counted a few times. The chain recombines TRBV12-3 or TRBV12-4 with TRBJ2-7; 15 bases fit TRBD2. V shed 1 base, J shed 2 bases, and the junction held 6 bases outside the gene matches. This CDR3 region has 18 residues. The DNA for the CDR3 is TGTGCCAGCAGTTTAGGGTCGGGACTAGCGGGAGGAGCCTACGAGCAGTACTTC. It is translated as CASSLGSGLAGGAYEQYF.

In this sample, this clonotype turned up a few times. This chain links TRBV5-1 with TRBJ1-1; 7 nucleotides line up with TRBD1. This CDR3 is built from 15 residues. V dropped 5 bases and J dropped 1; count of bases not matched to a gene: 8. Germline loops: CDR1 SGHRS, CDR2 YFSETQ. The CDR3 DNA reads TGCGCCAGCAGGTATATCCCAGGGGGGAACACTGAAGCTTTCTTT. As protein: CASRYIPGGNTEAFF.

The chain employs TRBV30 and TRBJ1-5, with D possibly matching TRBD1 (6 bases). In germline, CDR1 is GTSNPN, CDR2 SVGIG (reference sequence). This CDR3 spans 15 amino acids. The V end was cut by 4 bases, the J end by 0 bases, with 13 bases between. CDR3 nucleotides: TGTGCCTGGAACCAGGGGCTTTTTAGCAATCAGCCCCAGCATTTT. It yields the protein CAWNQGLFSNQPQHF.

This clonotype appeared a few times. The CDR3 DNA reads TGTGCCAGCAGCTTGACGTTAACCGGGACAGGGGGATCCTACGAGCAGTACTTC. Amino acids: CASSLTLTGTGGSYEQYF. The V and J genes are TRBV7-3 and TRBJ2-7; 11 nucleotides match TRBD1. The CDR3 extends over 18 amino acids. J was trimmed by 1 base and V by 3 bases; bases with no gene match: 11. Germline CDR1 and CDR2: SGHTA and FQGTGA.